This TCR beta chain comes out of a study of patients and donors after allogeneic stem cell transplantation (dated by TCRdb to 2020 to 2022). Worth noting for this clonotype: No cognate antigen has been identified for it. Base qualities were left out, and no much larger clone turns up one base away.

The receptor library was made with RT-PCR. Sequencing relied on a NextSeq 550. The public reads were run again by TCRdb, first through fastp at Q25 and then through MiXCR, and only productive beta chains were kept. Each entry merges the rows of one CDR3 protein and shows their most common DNA and genes. Across this sample there are approximately 150,000 distinct CDR3 sequences, with roughly 24% seen only once. 25% to 30% of the sample lies in the top ten. The trim is 2 bases for V and 4 bases for J, with a gap of 20 bases between the germline ends. The germline V gene sets CDR1 to SGHVS and CDR2 to FNYEAQ. The cysteine opens and the phenylalanine closes a CDR3 of 17 amino acids. Kept here is only the CDR3 DNA, which spans 51 bases and is read in frame from base 1.

This receptor was identified in a human donor who was either an allogeneic HSCT recipient or a stem cell or donor lymphocyte infusion donor (not recorded which). It is not recorded whose cells these are; they may come from a transplant donor. The rearranged segments are TRBV7-6 and TRBJ1-2; the D region possibly corresponds to TRBD1 (5 bases align). Sequencing was performed on blood, either unsorted or a sorted T cell fraction (not recorded which). CDR3 protein: CASSLFDSPAGLYGYTF. The DNA reads TGTGCCAGCAGCTTATTCGACAGTCCGGCCGGGCTCTATGGCTACACCTTC.